These T cell receptor beta chains were read from a single sample in a study of blood T cell repertoires in COVID-19. Only in-frame clones appear in the TCRdb table, and some are missing; sequencing was by immunoSEQ multiplex PCR. The data show hundreds of thousands of clones, roughly 85% seen once. Sequences were obtained from PBMCs or T cells enriched from blood (not recorded which). The receptors stem from a woman aged 45-65 years with acute COVID-19. Each CDR3 is given with its conserved first and last residue. D genes are given only for firm matches. Rows give clone size only sometimes, using once, few, many, or a class for an expanded clone.

CDR3 DNA	CDR3 protein	clone size	V gene	J gene	D gene	CDR3 length
TGTGCCAGCAGTGATTACGGCGGGAGCAATCAGCCCCAGCATTTT	CASSDYGGSNQPQHF	-	TRBV6-4	TRBJ1-5	-	15
TGTGCCAGCAGCCAGACAGGGGAAAAACTGTTTTTT	CASSQTGEKLFF	-	TRBV3-1/TRBV3-2	TRBJ1-4	TRBD1	12
TGCAGTGCTAGTTCTAGCGGGGGGGCGGATGAGCAGTTCTTC	CSASSSGGADEQFF	-	TRBV20-1	TRBJ2-1	TRBD2	14
TGTGCCAGCAGCTTAGTCTCGATCGGGCGCGGGAATGAGCAGTTCTTC	CASSLVSIGRGNEQFF	-	TRBV11-3	TRBJ2-1	-	16
TGTGCCAGCAGCTTAAGACAGGGGGCCGGGGAGGGCTACACCTTC	CASSLRQGAGEGYTF	-	TRBV7-3	TRBJ1-2	TRBD1	15
TGTGCCAGCAGTCCGGGACAGTGGAATACGCAGTATTTT	CASSPGQWNTQYF	-	TRBV27	TRBJ2-3	TRBD1	13
TGTGCCAGCAGCCGGGAGCCCGGGGACTCCATGAACACTGAAGCTTTCTTT	CASSREPGDSMNTEAFF	-	TRBV3-1/TRBV3-2	TRBJ1-1	-	17
TGTGCCAGCAGCTCTGGACAGGGGAATGAGCAGTTCTTC	CASSSGQGNEQFF	-	TRBV11-2	TRBJ2-1	TRBD1	13
TGTGCCAGCACCGGGACAAATTTTTCCCCCCTCCACTTT	CASTGTNFSPLHF	-	TRBV19	TRBJ1-6	-	13
TGTGCCAGCAGCTTTAGGGACGGGGGCTACGAGCAGTACTTC	CASSFRDGGYEQYF	-	TRBV7-9	TRBJ2-7	-	14
TGTGCCAGCAAACTGGACAGAGTGGATGAAAAACTGTTTTTT	CASKLDRVDEKLFF	few	TRBV2	TRBJ1-4	-	14
TGTGCCAGCAGCCCTTATAAAGGGGACTCTGGAAACACCATATATTTT	CASSPYKGDSGNTIYF	-	TRBV11-2	TRBJ1-3	-	16
TGTGCCAGCAGCCAAGGGTACAGGCTACCCTATGGCTACACCTTC	CASSQGYRLPYGYTF	-	TRBV3-1/TRBV3-2	TRBJ1-2	-	15
TGCAGCGTTTCGGGACAGTCGGTCGATGCGCAGTATTTT	CSVSGQSVDAQYF	-	TRBV29-1	TRBJ2-3	TRBD1	13
TGTGCCAGCAGCCTCCAAGGAGGAGACCAGCCCCAGCATTTT	CASSLQGGDQPQHF	many	TRBV5-6	TRBJ1-5	-	14
TGTGCCAGCTCACGTGGACAGGGGGAAAAACTGTTTTTT	CASSRGQGEKLFF	-	TRBV18	TRBJ1-4	TRBD1	13
TGCGCCAGCTCAATACTAGCGGGGGGCACAGATACGCAGTATTTT	CASSILAGGTDTQYF	once	TRBV5-1	TRBJ2-3	TRBD2	15
TGTGCCCTCACATTCAGGGGATCCTACGAGCAGTACTTC	CALTFRGSYEQYF	-	TRBV2	TRBJ2-7	-	13
TGTGCCGGCCGGGACAGGGCTTTTAATGAGCAGTTCTTC	CAGRDRAFNEQFF	-	TRBV5-8	TRBJ2-1	TRBD1	13
TGTGCCAGCAGCTCCGACATCAGCAATTCACCCCTCCACTTT	CASSSDISNSPLHF	once	TRBV7-2	TRBJ1-6	-	14
TGTGCCAGTAGACTGAGGACAGGGGATAACTATGGCTACACCTTC	CASRLRTGDNYGYTF	-	TRBV19	TRBJ1-2	TRBD1	15
TGTGCCAGCAGCGCTAGCGGGGCTTCCTACAATGAGCAGTTCTTC	CASSASGASYNEQFF	-	TRBV9	TRBJ2-1	TRBD2	15
TGTGCCATAGGGGTGGGCTCTTCGAACACCGGGGAGCTGTTTTTT	CAIGVGSSNTGELFF	-	TRBV7-2	TRBJ2-2	-	15
TGTGCCAGCAGTCAGGCAGGCGCGAACACCGGGGAGCTGTTTTTT	CASSQAGANTGELFF	-	TRBV25-1	TRBJ2-2	-	15
TGTGCCACCCAGGGTACAGGGTCTAGCAATCAGCCCCAGCATTTT	CATQGTGSSNQPQHF	-	TRBV10-3	TRBJ1-5	-	15
TGTGCCAGCAGTTTATACGCCAGCTCTGGAAACACCATATATTTT	CASSLYASSGNTIYF	-	TRBV27	TRBJ1-3	-	15
TGTGCCAGCGAGGACAGGGTTGGAGCTGCCGGCTACACCTTC	CASEDRVGAAGYTF	-	TRBV2	TRBJ1-2	TRBD1	14
TGTGCCAGCTCACCAGAGGGATCTGGAAACACCATATATTTT	CASSPEGSGNTIYF	-	TRBV18	TRBJ1-3	-	14
TGTGCCAGCAGTTACGGGACCGGGACAGGGGGGGATGAAGCTTTCTTT	CASSYGTGTGGDEAFF	-	TRBV6-5	TRBJ1-1	TRBD1	16
TGTGCCAGCAGTTTTCAGGGGACCGGGGAGCTGTTTTTT	CASSFQGTGELFF	-	TRBV12-3/TRBV12-4	TRBJ2-2	-	13
TGTGCCAGCAGCTTAGATAGAGGGCTAGCGGGGGGTCACAATGAGCAGTTCTTC	CASSLDRGLAGGHNEQFF	-	TRBV11-2	TRBJ2-1	TRBD2	18
TGTGCCAGCAGCCCTAATGCAGGGGTCTCTGGAAACACCATATATTTT	CASSPNAGVSGNTIYF	-	TRBV7-9	TRBJ1-3	-	16
TGTGCCAGCAGTTACTCGACAGGAGGAGGCTACACCTTC	CASSYSTGGGYTF	-	TRBV6-5	TRBJ1-2	-	13
TGTGCCACCAGTGATGTCGGTAGCGGGGGGGCCCTCTACTTT	CATSDVGSGGALYF	once	TRBV24-1	TRBJ2-3	TRBD2	14
TGTGCCAGCAGCGGACAGTTCACGAACACCGGGGAGCTGTTTTTT	CASSGQFTNTGELFF	few	TRBV2	TRBJ2-2	-	15